This T cell receptor beta chain was found in a study of tumor-infiltrating lymphocytes in glioblastoma multiforme. Findings and caveats of the study: Only one glioblastoma patient had TCR and mutation analysis.

TCRB libraries came from RNA via three nested multiplex PCR rounds. Each CDR3 protein is one row after TCRdb ran MiXCR on the multiplex PCR reads. The sample lists about 32,000 distinct CDR3 sequences, about 64% occurring once. As concerns this clonotype: Its antigen is not known.

The CDR3 runs to 15 residues. Trimming cost V 5 bases and J 1 base, with 14 bases left between them. The V gene's germline CDR1 is SEHNR and CDR2 FQNEAQ (reference sequence). This receptor was obtained from a male donor with glioblastoma. V and J are TRBV7-9 and TRBJ1-2; the D gene is possibly TRBD1 (5 bases). The sample was brain tumor tissue. The CDR3, as DNA: TGTGCCAGCAGCCTACGACAGTGGGTTAACTATGGCTACACCTTC. Translation: CASSLRQWVNYGYTF.